This is a list of T cell receptor beta chains from one sample in a study of molecular identifiers for immune sequencing clone quantification. MiXCR was run by TCRdb on the PCR reads, yielding one entry per CDR3 protein. The sample carries under 85,000 distinct CDR3 sequences, around a sixth recorded once. Sequences were obtained from naive CD8+ T cells from blood, with Jurkat cell RNA spiked in. The origin of the receptors is a human donor in good health. Some libraries in this study had Jurkat cell RNA spiked in. Both conserved end residues are part of each CDR3. D genes are given only for firm matches. Some rows mark clone size as missing; the rest say once, few, many or name a class of expanded clone.

DNA: TGCAGTGCTAGTAGGTTGGTCATGGACAGGGTAGGGTTCCCCTACGAGCAGTACTTC
CDR3: CSASRLVMDRVGFPYEQYF
D: TRBD1
J: TRBJ2-7
V: TRBV20-1
size: many

DNA: TGTGCCACCAGTGAGGTGACAGGGACATCAGCTACGCAGTATTTT
CDR3: CATSEVTGTSATQYF
D: TRBD1
J: TRBJ2-3
V: TRBV24-1
size: many

DNA: TGTGCCAGCAGTGACTGGGGGAACGAGCAGTACTTC
CDR3: CASSDWGNEQYF
D: -
J: TRBJ2-7
V: TRBV2
size: many

DNA: TGTGCCAGCAGCTCAGGGTTGTGGACTGAAGCTTTCTTT
CDR3: CASSSGLWTEAFF
D: -
J: TRBJ1-1
V: TRBV27
size: many

DNA: TGTGCCGCGGGAGTCGCAGATACGCAGTATTTT
CDR3: CAAGVADTQYF
D: TRBD2
J: TRBJ2-3
V: TRBV6-6
size: many

DNA: TGTGCCAGCAGTTTATTCCTTAGCGCCGGCGATGAGCAGTTCTTC
CDR3: CASSLFLSAGDEQFF
D: -
J: TRBJ2-1
V: TRBV12-3/TRBV12-4
size: many

DNA: TGTGCCAGCAGCTTGGACGGACCCTACGAGCAGTACTTC
CDR3: CASSLDGPYEQYF
D: -
J: TRBJ2-7
V: TRBV5-5
size: many

DNA: TGCGCCAGCAGCCATCATCCGGCCATGAACACTGAAGCTTTCTTT
CDR3: CASSHHPAMNTEAFF
D: -
J: TRBJ1-1
V: TRBV4-1
size: many

DNA: TGCAGTGCTAGAGACCTGGTCGAGACCCAGTACTTC
CDR3: CSARDLVETQYF
D: -
J: TRBJ2-5
V: TRBV20-1
size: many

DNA: TGTGCCAGCAGTAAATCGGTAGCGCTGTATCTGCCCCAGCATTTT
CDR3: CASSKSVALYLPQHF
D: -
J: TRBJ1-5
V: TRBV6-1
size: many

DNA: TGTGCCAGCAGCTTAGAGGGCCTGGGCAATCAGCCCCAGCATTTT
CDR3: CASSLEGLGNQPQHF
D: -
J: TRBJ1-5
V: TRBV7-9
size: many

DNA: TGTGCCAGCAGCGTAGGATTCCGGGCTGGTCAGCCCCAGCATTTT
CDR3: CASSVGFRAGQPQHF
D: -
J: TRBJ1-5
V: TRBV9
size: many

DNA: TGTGCCAGCAGCCCCGGCTCCTTGCGAGAGAATCCGCAAGAGACCCAGTACTTC
CDR3: CASSPGSLRENPQETQYF
D: -
J: TRBJ2-5
V: TRBV13
size: many

DNA: TGTGCCAGCAGCACTAACGACAGCGCTCGGTCCGATTTT
CDR3: CASSTNDSARSDF
D: -
J: TRBJ1-5
V: TRBV7-9
size: many

DNA: TGTGCCAGCAGTTTTAGCTGGAGCACAGATACGCAGTATTTT
CDR3: CASSFSWSTDTQYF
D: -
J: TRBJ2-3
V: TRBV27
size: many

DNA: TGTGCCTGGATATCTGGGGCCAACGTCCTGACTTTC
CDR3: CAWISGANVLTF
D: -
J: TRBJ2-6
V: TRBV30
size: many

DNA: TGTGCCAGCATACCGGAGACCGGGGAGCTGTTTTTT
CDR3: CASIPETGELFF
D: -
J: TRBJ2-2
V: TRBV12-3/TRBV12-4
size: -

DNA: TGTGCTAGTGGTCTCACCGGGGAGCTGTTTTTT
CDR3: CASGLTGELFF
D: -
J: TRBJ2-2
V: TRBV12-5
size: few

DNA: TGTGCCAGCAGTCGGACTAGCGGGAGTTACGAGCAGTACTTC
CDR3: CASSRTSGSYEQYF
D: TRBD2
J: TRBJ2-7
V: TRBV27
size: many

DNA: TGCAGTGCTAGCAGTGCTAGCGGGGGTATACATGAGCAGTTCTTC
CDR3: CSASSASGGIHEQFF
D: TRBD2
J: TRBJ2-1
V: TRBV20-1
size: many

DNA: TGCGCCAGCAGCCCGGGACCCGGCTACGAGCAGTACTTC
CDR3: CASSPGPGYEQYF
D: -
J: TRBJ2-7
V: TRBV4-3
size: many

DNA: TGTGCCAGCAGCCCTCGGGCTTCAAGCACAGATACGCAGTATTTT
CDR3: CASSPRASSTDTQYF
D: -
J: TRBJ2-3
V: TRBV7-6
size: many

DNA: TGTGCCAGTAGTATAGGGACTACAAGCACAGATACGCAGTATTTT
CDR3: CASSIGTTSTDTQYF
D: -
J: TRBJ2-3
V: TRBV19
size: few

DNA: TGCGCCAGCAGCTTTAGGGGAAGTTGGCTGTTTTTT
CDR3: CASSFRGSWLFF
D: -
J: TRBJ2-2
V: TRBV5-1
size: many

DNA: TGTGCCAGCAGCTTAGATGGGGGGACAACTAGCTCCTACAATGAGCAGTTCTTC
CDR3: CASSLDGGTTSSYNEQFF
D: -
J: TRBJ2-1
V: TRBV11-2
size: many

DNA: TGTGCCAGCAGCTCCCAGGGGGTCACCGGTGGTACAGATACGCAGTATTTT
CDR3: CASSSQGVTGGTDTQYF
D: TRBD1
J: TRBJ2-3
V: TRBV7-9
size: many

DNA: TGTGCCAGCAGCCCCGTAGGGGAGCGACTGAACTATGGCTACACCTTC
CDR3: CASSPVGERLNYGYTF
D: -
J: TRBJ1-2
V: TRBV28
size: many

DNA: TGTGCCAGCAGTTTTGGCGAGTCCTACGAGCAGTACTTC
CDR3: CASSFGESYEQYF
D: -
J: TRBJ2-7
V: TRBV28
size: -

DNA: TGTGCTTCCAAGCCCCGGGACACCGCCGTTCATGGCTACACCTTC
CDR3: CASKPRDTAVHGYTF
D: -
J: TRBJ1-2
V: TRBV10-3
size: -

DNA: TGTGCCAGTAGTACGGCGTGGGCAGGCTACACCTACGAGCAGTACTTC
CDR3: CASSTAWAGYTYEQYF
D: -
J: TRBJ2-7
V: TRBV19
size: -

DNA: TGTGCCAGCAGCTTAATACCCAGCGGGGCATCCTACGAGCAGTACTTC
CDR3: CASSLIPSGASYEQYF
D: TRBD2
J: TRBJ2-7
V: TRBV7-2
size: many

DNA: TGCGCCAGCAGCCAAGGGGAGCTTATTAGCTACAATGAGCAGTTCTTC
CDR3: CASSQGELISYNEQFF
D: -
J: TRBJ2-1
V: TRBV4-3
size: many

DNA: TGTGCCACCGGCCCTGGGAGCTCCTACGAGCAGTACTTC
CDR3: CATGPGSSYEQYF
D: -
J: TRBJ2-7
V: TRBV19
size: many

DNA: TGTGCCAGCAGCCCCACCCCGACTGAATACAATGAGCAGTTCTTC
CDR3: CASSPTPTEYNEQFF
D: -
J: TRBJ2-1
V: TRBV5-6
size: many

DNA: TGTGCCAGCAGCCTAGAACAAGCGGGCACAGATACGCAGTATTTT
CDR3: CASSLEQAGTDTQYF
D: -
J: TRBJ2-3
V: TRBV28
size: many

DNA: TGTGCCACATCCTACCGGGCAGGGCGGTCGGTGGCCGGGGAGCTGTTTTTT
CDR3: CATSYRAGRSVAGELFF
D: -
J: TRBJ2-2
V: TRBV19
size: many

DNA: TGCAGCGTTGACACAAACACCGGGGAGCTGTTTTTT
CDR3: CSVDTNTGELFF
D: -
J: TRBJ2-2
V: TRBV29-1
size: many

DNA: TGTGCCACCCGGGAAGCGGGAGGGTCGGAGAATGAGCAGTTCTTC
CDR3: CATREAGGSENEQFF
D: TRBD2
J: TRBJ2-1
V: TRBV24-1
size: -

DNA: TGCGCCAGCAGCCTCCCAGGGGGCTGGGGGGACACTGAAGCTTTCTTT
CDR3: CASSLPGGWGDTEAFF
D: TRBD1
J: TRBJ1-1
V: TRBV4-1
size: many

DNA: TGCAGTGCTAGAGATAGACAGAAGAGCTCCTACGAGCAGTACTTC
CDR3: CSARDRQKSSYEQYF
D: -
J: TRBJ2-7
V: TRBV20-1
size: many

DNA: TGTGCCAGCAGCTCCCTGGGGGGGTCCATCAACACTGAAGCTTTCTTT
CDR3: CASSSLGGSINTEAFF
D: -
J: TRBJ1-1
V: TRBV7-8
size: many

DNA: TGTGCCAGCAGAGCCTACAATTATTATAGCAATCAGCCCCAGCATTTT
CDR3: CASRAYNYYSNQPQHF
D: -
J: TRBJ1-5
V: TRBV28
size: many

DNA: TGCAGCGTTGCCTGGTACACCGGGGAGCTGTTTTTT
CDR3: CSVAWYTGELFF
D: -
J: TRBJ2-2
V: TRBV29-1
size: many

DNA: TGTGCCAGCAGTTTAGTGGGAGTCCGGGAGACCCAGTACTTC
CDR3: CASSLVGVRETQYF
D: -
J: TRBJ2-5
V: TRBV28
size: many

DNA: TGTGCCAGCAGCTTAGCCGGACAGCGGCCGTCCATCGAACTGTTTTTT
CDR3: CASSLAGQRPSIELFF
D: -
J: TRBJ1-4
V: TRBV7-6
size: many

DNA: TGTGCCTGGAGTGTAGGGACGGCGAACACCGGGGAGCTGTTTTTT
CDR3: CAWSVGTANTGELFF
D: -
J: TRBJ2-2
V: TRBV30
size: many

DNA: TGTGCCAGCAGTTTATTGACAGGGGACGGTTACACCTTC
CDR3: CASSLLTGDGYTF
D: TRBD1
J: TRBJ1-2
V: TRBV27
size: -

DNA: TGTGCCAGCAATGAAGGAGAAGAGACCCAGTACTTC
CDR3: CASNEGEETQYF
D: -
J: TRBJ2-5
V: TRBV7-9
size: many

DNA: TGTGCCAGTAGTGGTGGGTTGGGCTACAATGAGCAGTTCTTC
CDR3: CASSGGLGYNEQFF
D: -
J: TRBJ2-1
V: TRBV19
size: -

DNA: TGTGCCAGCAGCTTAGTGGTTCGGGGCACAGATACGCAGTATTTT
CDR3: CASSLVVRGTDTQYF
D: -
J: TRBJ2-3
V: TRBV7-9
size: many

DNA: TGTGCTAGTGGTTTGGAACTTTCCGGGACAGGGGCGGGTTGGAATCAGTCCCAGCATTTT
CDR3: CASGLELSGTGAGWNQSQHF
D: TRBD1
J: TRBJ1-5
V: TRBV12-5
size: few

DNA: TGTGCCATCAGTGAGGGATTAGCGGAGAACCAAGAGACCCAGTACTTC
CDR3: CAISEGLAENQETQYF
D: -
J: TRBJ2-5
V: TRBV10-3
size: -

DNA: TGTGCCACTTCTGGGGGACTAGCGGAAACAGATACGCAGTATTTT
CDR3: CATSGGLAETDTQYF
D: TRBD2
J: TRBJ2-3
V: TRBV24-1
size: many

DNA: TGCGCCAGCAGCCAAGATTGGGCGGGTTACAGCTCTAACTATGGCTACACCTTC
CDR3: CASSQDWAGYSSNYGYTF
D: -
J: TRBJ1-2
V: TRBV4-3
size: -

DNA: TGCAGTGCTAGGGGACAGGGTTACGAGCAGTACTTC
CDR3: CSARGQGYEQYF
D: TRBD1
J: TRBJ2-7
V: TRBV20-1
size: many